The clone carrying this TCR beta chain showed up just once. Its antigen is not identified. This entry comes from a study of T cell repertoires in cytomegalovirus infection. At the level of the study: Recently identified HLA-C-restricted and well-studied HLA-B-restricted CMV epitopes were used. A matching HLA type, together with CMV infection, was signaled by public TCR beta signatures.

TCRdb processed the reads anew with MiXCR; each CDR3 protein has one entry. The sample yields hundreds of thousands of distinct CDR3 sequences, roughly a third seen once. Study-level points and caveats: Summed public TCR beta family frequency identified CMV carriers bearing the relevant HLA. Ex vivo, HLA-C-restricted CMV-specific TCR beta clonotypes prevailed over the rest of the response.

This CDR3 contains 14 residues. Germline V gene sequence: CDR1 DFQATT, CDR2 SNEGSKA (reference sequence). With 1 base clipped from V and 3 bases from J, the junction kept 2 bases outside the gene matches. Sequenced material: cultured PBMCs, taken from culture after CMV antigen stimulation. V usage is TRBV20-1 and J usage is TRBJ1-4; 7 positions agree with TRBD1. The sequence was collected from a human donor in good health (CMV status not recorded). Some clones in this sample may be carry-over from other donors' samples. CDR3 sequence (DNA): TGCAGTGCTAGAGCCCAGGGGGCTAATGAAAAACTGTTTTTT. Its translation is CSARAQGANEKLFF.